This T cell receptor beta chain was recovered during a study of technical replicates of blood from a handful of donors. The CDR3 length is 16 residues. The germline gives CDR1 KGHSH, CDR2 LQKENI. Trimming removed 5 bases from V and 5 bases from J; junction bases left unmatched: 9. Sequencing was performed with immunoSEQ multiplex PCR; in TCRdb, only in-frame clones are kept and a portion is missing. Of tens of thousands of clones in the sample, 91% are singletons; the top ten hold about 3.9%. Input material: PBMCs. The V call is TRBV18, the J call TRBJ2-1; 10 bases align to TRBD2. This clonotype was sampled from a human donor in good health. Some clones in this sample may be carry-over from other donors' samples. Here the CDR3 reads CASSLSSGGGNNEQFF. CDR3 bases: TGTGCCAGCTCATTATCTAGCGGGGGAGGTAACAATGAGCAGTTCTTC. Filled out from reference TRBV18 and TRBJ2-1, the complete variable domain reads NAGVMQNPRHLVRRRGQEARLRCSPMKGHSHVYWYRQLPEEGLKFMVYLQKENIIDESGMPKERFSAEFPKEGPSILRIQQVVRGDSAAYFCASSLSSGGGNNEQFFGPGTRLTVL.